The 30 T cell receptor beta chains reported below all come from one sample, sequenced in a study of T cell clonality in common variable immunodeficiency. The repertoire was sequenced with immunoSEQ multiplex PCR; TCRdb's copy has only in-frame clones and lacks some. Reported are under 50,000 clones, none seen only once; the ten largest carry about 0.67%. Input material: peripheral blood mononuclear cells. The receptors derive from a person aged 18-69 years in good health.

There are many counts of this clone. The CDR3 loop is CAWSTQYRGPNTEAFF. CDR3 DNA, as far as it was read: TGTGCCTGGAGTACACAGTACAGGGGGCCGAACACTGAA. The rearrangement joins TRBV30 to TRBJ1-1; the match to TRBD1 covers 9 bases. From the germline J gene comes the end of the CDR3, since the read stops 3 residues before it. Germline V lookup: CDR1 GTSNPN, CDR2 SVGIG (reference sequence). The CDR3 totals 16 residues. Trimming cost V 2 bases and J 1 base; bases outside gene matches: 8.

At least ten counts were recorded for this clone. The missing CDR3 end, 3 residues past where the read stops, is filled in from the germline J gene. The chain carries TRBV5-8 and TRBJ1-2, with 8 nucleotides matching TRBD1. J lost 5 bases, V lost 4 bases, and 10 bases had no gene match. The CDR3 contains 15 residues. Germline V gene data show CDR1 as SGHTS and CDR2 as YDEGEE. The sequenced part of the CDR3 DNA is TGTGCCAGCAGCCGCGGTACGGGACAGGTGTATGGC. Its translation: CASSRGTGQVYG. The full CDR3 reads CASSRGTGQVYGYTF.

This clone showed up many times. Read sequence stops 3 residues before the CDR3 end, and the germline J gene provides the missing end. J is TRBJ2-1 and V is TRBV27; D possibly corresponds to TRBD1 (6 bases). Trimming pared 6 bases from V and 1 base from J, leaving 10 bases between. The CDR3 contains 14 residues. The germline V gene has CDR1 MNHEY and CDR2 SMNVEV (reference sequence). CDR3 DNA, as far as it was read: TGTGCCAGCAGGGTAGGGGGATCCTACAATGAG. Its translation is CASRVGGSYNE. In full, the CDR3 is CASRVGGSYNEQFF.

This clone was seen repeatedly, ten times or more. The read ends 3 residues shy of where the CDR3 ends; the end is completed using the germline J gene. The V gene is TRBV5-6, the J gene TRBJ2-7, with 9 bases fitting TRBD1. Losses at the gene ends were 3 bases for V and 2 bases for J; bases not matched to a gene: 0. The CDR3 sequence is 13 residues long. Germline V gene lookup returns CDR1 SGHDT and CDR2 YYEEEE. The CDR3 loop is CASSWDRAYEQYF. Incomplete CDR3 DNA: TGTGCCAGCAGCTGGGACAGGGCCTACGAG. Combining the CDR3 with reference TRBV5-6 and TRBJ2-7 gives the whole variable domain DAGVTQSPTHLIKTRGQQVTLRCSPKSGHDTVSWYQQALGQGPQFIFQYYEEEERQRGNFPDRFSGHQFPNYSSELNVNALLLGDSALYLCASSWDRAYEQYFGPGTRLTVT.

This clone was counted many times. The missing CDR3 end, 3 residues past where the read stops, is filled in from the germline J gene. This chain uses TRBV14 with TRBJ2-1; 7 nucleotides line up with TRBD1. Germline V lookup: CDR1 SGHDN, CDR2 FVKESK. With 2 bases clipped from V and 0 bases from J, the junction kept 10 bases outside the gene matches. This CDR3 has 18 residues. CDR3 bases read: TGTGCCAGCAGCCAAAGATACACAGGGGCGGTCTCCTACAATGAG. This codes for CASSQRYTGAVSYNE. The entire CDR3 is CASSQRYTGAVSYNEQFF.

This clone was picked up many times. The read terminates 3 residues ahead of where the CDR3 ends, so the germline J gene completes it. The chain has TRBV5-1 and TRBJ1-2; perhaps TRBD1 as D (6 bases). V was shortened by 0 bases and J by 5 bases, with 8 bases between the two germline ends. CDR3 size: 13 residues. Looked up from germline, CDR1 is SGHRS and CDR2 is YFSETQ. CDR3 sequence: CASSLGTDYGYTF. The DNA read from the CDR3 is TGCGCCAGCAGCTTGGGGACAGATTATGGC.

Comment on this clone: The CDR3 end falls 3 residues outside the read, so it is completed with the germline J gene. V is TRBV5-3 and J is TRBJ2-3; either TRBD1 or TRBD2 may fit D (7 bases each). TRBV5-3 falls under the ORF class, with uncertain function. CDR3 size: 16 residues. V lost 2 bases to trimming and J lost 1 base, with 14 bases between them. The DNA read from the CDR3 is TGTGCCAGAAGCTTTACAGGGGAGGGGGGCACAGATACG. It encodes CARSFTGEGGTDT. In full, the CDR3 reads CARSFTGEGGTDTQYF.

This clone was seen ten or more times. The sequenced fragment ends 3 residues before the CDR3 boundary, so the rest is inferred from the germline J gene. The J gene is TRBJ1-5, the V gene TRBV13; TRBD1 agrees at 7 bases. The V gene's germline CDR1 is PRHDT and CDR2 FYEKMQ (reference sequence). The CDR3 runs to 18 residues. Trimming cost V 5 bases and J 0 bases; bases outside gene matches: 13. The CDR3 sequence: CASSTRTGGGHSNQPQHF. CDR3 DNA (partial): TGTGCCAGCAGCACCAGGACAGGAGGTGGCCATAGCAATCAGCCC.

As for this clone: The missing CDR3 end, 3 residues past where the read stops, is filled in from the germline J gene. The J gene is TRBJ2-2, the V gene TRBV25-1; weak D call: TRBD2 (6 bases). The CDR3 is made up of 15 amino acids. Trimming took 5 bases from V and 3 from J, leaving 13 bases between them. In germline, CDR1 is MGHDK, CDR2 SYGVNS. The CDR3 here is CASSLADSDTGELFF. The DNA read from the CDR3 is TGTGCCAGCAGTTTAGCGGATTCGGACACCGGGGAG. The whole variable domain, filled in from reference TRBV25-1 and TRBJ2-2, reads EADIYQTPRYLVIGTGKKITLECSQTMGHDKMYWYQQDPGMELHLIHYSYGVNSTEKGDLSSESTVSRIRTEHFPLTLESARPSHTSQYLCASSLADSDTGELFFGEGSRLTVL.

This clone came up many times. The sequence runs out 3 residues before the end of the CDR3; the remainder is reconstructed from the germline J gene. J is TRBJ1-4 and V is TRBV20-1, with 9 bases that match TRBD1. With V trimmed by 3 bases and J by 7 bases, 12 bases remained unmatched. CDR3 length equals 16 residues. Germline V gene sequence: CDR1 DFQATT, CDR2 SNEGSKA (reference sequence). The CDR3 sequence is CSASNQTYRGREKLFF. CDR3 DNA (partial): TGCAGTGCTAGTAATCAGACTTACAGGGGGCGTGAAAAA.

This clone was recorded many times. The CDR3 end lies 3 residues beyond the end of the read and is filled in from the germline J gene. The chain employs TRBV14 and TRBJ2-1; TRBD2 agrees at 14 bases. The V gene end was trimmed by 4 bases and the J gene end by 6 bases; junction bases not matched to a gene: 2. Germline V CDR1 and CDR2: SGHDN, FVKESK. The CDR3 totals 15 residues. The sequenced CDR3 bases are TGTGCCAGCAGCCCGGGACTAGCGGGAGCCAATGAG. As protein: CASSPGLAGANE. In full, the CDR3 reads CASSPGLAGANEQFF.

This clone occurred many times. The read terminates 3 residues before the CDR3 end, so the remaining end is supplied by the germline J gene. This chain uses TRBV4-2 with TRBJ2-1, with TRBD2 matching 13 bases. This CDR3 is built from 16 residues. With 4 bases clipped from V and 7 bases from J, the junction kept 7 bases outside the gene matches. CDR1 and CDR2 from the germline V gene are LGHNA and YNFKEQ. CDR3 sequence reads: CASSRGTSGKGNEQFF. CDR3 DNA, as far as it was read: TGTGCCAGCAGCCGAGGGACTAGCGGGAAGGGGAATGAG.

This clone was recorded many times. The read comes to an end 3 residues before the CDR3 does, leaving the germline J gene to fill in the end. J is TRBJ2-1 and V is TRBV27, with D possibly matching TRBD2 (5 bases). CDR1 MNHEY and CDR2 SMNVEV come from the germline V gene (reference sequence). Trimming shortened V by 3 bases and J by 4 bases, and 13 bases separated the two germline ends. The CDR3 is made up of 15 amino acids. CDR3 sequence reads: CASSFEGRSYNEQFF. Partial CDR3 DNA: TGTGCCAGCAGTTTTGAGGGTAGATCATACAATGAG.

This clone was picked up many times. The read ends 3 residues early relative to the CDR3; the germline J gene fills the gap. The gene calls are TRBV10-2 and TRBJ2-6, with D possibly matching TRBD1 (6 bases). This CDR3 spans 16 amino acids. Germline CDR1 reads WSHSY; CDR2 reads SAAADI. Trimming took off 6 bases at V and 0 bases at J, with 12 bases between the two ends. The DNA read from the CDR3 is TGCGCCAGCAGCAAAACAGGGCTCTCTGGGGCCAACGTC. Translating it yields CASSKTGLSGANV. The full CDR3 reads CASSKTGLSGANVLTF.

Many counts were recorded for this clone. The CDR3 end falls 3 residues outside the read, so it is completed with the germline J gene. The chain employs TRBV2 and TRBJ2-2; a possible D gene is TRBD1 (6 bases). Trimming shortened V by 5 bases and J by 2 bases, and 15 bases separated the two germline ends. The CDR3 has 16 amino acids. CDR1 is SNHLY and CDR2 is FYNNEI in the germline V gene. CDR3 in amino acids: CASSYFRGVNTGELFF. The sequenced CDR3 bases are TGTGCCAGCAGTTACTTCAGGGGAGTTAACACCGGGGAG. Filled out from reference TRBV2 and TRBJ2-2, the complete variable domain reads EPEVTQTPSHQVTQMGQEVILRCVPISNHLYFYWYRQILGQKVEFLVSFYNNEISEKSEIFDDQFSVERPDGSNFTLKIRSTKLEDSAMYFCASSYFRGVNTGELFFGEGSRLTVL.

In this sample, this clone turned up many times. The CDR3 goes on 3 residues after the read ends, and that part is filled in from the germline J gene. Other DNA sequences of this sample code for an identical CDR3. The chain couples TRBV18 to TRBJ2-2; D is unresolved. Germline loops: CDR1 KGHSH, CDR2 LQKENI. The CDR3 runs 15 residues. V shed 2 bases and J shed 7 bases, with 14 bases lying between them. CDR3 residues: CASSPNQANVGELFF. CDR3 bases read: TGTGCCAGCTCACCAAACCAAGCGAACGTCGGGGAG.

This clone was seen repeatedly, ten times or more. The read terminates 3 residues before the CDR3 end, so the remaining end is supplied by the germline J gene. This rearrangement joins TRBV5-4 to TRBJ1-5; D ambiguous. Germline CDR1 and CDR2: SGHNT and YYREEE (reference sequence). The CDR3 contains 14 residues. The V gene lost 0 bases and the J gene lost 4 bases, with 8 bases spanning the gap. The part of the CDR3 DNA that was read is TGTGCCAGCAGCTTGGGGCCCGAGAATCAGCCC. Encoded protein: CASSLGPENQP. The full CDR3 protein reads CASSLGPENQPQHF.

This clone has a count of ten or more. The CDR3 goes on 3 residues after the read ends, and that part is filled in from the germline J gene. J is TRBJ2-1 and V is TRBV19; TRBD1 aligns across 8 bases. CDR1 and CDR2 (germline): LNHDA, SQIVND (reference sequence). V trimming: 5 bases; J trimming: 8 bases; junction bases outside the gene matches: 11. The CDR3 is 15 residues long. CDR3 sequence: CASSWSSDRVDEQFF. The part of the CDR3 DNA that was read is TGTGCCAGTAGTTGGTCGTCGGACAGGGTGGATGAG.

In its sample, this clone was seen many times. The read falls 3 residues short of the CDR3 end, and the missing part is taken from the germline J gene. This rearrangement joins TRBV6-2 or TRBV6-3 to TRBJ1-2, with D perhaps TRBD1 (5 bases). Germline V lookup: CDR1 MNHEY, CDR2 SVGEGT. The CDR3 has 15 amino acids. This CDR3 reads CASSPGGTSGVGYTF. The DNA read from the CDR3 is TGTGCCAGCAGTCCAGGTGGGACCTCGGGGGTCGGC.

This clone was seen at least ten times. The CDR3 spells CSVEWTSRRGTDTQYF. Partial CDR3 DNA: TGCAGCGTTGAATGGACTAGCCGGAGGGGTACAGATACG. The chain links TRBV29-1 to TRBJ2-3; TRBD2 aligns across 8 bases. From the germline J gene comes the end of the CDR3, since the read stops 3 residues before it. The CDR3 length is 16 residues. With V trimmed by 2 bases and J by 3 bases, 10 bases remained unmatched. Per germline, CDR1 SQVTM and CDR2 ANQGSEA.

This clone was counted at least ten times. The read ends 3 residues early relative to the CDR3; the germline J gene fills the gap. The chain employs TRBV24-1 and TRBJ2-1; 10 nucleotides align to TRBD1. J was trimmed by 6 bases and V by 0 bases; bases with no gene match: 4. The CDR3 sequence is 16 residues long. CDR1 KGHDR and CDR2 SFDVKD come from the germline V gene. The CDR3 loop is CATSDLRQGAPNEQFF. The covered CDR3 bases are TGTGCCACCAGTGATTTGAGACAGGGGGCGCCCAATGAG.

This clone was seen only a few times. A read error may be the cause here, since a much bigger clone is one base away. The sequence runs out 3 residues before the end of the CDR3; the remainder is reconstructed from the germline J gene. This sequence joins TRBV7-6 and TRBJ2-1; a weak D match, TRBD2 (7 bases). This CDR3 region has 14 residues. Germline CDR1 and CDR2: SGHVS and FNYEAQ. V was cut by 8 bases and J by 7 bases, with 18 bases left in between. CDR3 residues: CASPPPGGGNEQFF. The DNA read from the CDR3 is TGTGCCAGCCCCCCCCCGGGGGGCGGGAATGAG. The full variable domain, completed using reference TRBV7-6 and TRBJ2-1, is GAGVSQSPRYKVTKRGQDVALRCDPISGHVSLYWYRQALGQGPEFLTYFNYEAQQDKSGLPNDRFSAERPEGSISTLTIQRTEQRDSAMYRCASPPPGGGNEQFFGPGTRLTVL.

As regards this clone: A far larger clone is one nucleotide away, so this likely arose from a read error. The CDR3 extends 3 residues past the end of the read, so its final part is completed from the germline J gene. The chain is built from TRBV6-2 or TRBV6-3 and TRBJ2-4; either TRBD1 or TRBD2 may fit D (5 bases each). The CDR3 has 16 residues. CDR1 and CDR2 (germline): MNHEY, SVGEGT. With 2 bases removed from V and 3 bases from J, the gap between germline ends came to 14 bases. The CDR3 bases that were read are TGTGCCAGCAGTTACCCCGAGGGGTACGGCAAAAACATT. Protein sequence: CASSYPEGYGKNI. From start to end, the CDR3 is CASSYPEGYGKNIQYF.

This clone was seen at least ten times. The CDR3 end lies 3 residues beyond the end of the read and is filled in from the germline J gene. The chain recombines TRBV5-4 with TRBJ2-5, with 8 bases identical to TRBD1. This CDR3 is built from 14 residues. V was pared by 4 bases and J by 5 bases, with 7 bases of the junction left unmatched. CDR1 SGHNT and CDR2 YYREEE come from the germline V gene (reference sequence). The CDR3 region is CASSLRQGSETQYF. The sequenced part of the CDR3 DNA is TGTGCCAGCAGCCTAAGACAGGGGTCGGAGACC. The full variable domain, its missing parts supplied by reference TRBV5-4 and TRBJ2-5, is ETGVTQSPTHLIKTRGQQVTLRCSSQSGHNTVSWYQQALGQGPQFIFQYYREEENGRGNFPPRFSGLQFPNYSSELNVNALELDDSALYLCASSLRQGSETQYFGPGTRLLVL.

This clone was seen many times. CDR3 loop: CASSITGSSTEAFF. The sequenced part of the CDR3 DNA is TGCGCCAGCAGCATAACAGGGTCGAGCACTGAA. The chain employs TRBV5-1 and TRBJ1-1; a possible D gene is TRBD1 (6 bases). The missing CDR3 end, 3 residues past where the read stops, is filled in from the germline J gene. V lost 4 bases and J lost 4, with 14 bases in between. The germline CDR1 and CDR2 sequences are SGHRS and YFSETQ. The CDR3 is 14 residues long.

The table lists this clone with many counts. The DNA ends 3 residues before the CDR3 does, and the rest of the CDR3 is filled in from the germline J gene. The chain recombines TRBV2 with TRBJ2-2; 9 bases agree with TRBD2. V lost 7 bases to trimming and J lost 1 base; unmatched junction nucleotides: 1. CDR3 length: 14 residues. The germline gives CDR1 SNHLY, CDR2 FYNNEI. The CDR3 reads CASTSGENTGELFF. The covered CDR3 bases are TGTGCCAGCACTAGCGGGGAGAACACCGGGGAG.

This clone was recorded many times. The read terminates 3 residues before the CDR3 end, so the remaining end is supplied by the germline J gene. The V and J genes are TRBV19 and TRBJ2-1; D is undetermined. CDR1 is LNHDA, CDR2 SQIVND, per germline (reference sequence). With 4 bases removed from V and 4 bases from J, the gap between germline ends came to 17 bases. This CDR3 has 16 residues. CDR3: CASSTSPAVVYNEQFF. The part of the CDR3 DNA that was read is TGTGCCAGTAGTACATCCCCCGCGGTAGTATACAATGAG. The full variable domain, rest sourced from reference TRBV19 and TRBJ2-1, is DGGITQSPKYLFRKEGQNVTLSCEQNLNHDAMYWYRQDPGQGLRLIYYSQIVNDFQKGDIAEGYSVSREKKESFPLTVTSAQKNPTAFYLCASSTSPAVVYNEQFFGPGTRLTVL.

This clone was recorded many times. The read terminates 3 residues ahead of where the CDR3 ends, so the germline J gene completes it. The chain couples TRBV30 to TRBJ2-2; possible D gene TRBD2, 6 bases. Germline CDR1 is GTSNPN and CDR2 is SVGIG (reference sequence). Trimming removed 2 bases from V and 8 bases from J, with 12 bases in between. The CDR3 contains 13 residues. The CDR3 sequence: CAWSPGRWGELFF. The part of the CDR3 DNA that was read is TGTGCCTGGAGTCCGGGGAGGTGGGGGGAG.

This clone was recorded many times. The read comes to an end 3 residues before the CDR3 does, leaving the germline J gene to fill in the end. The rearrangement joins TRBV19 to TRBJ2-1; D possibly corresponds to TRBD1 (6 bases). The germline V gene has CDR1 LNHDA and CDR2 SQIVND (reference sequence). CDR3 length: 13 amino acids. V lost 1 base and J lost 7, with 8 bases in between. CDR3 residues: CASSIGGGNEQFF. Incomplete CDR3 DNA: TGTGCCAGTAGTATAGGAGGGGGTAATGAG.

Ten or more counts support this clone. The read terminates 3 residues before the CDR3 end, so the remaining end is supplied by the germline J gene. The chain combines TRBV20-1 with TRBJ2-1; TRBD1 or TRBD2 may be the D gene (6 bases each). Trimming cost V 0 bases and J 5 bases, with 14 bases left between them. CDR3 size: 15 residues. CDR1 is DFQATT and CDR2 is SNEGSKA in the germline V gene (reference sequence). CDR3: CSARDRQGRNNEQFF. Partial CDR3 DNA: TGCAGTGCTAGAGATAGGCAGGGGAGGAACAATGAG.